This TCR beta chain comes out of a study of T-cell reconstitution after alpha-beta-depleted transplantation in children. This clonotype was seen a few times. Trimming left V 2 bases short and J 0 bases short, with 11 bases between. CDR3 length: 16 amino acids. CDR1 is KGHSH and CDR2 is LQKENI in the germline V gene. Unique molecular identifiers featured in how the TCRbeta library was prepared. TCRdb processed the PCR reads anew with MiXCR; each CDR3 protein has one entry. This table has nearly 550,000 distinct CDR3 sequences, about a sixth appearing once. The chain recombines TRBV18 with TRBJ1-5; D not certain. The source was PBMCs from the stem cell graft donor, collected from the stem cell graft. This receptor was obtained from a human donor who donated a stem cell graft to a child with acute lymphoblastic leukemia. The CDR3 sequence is CASSPEILGSNQPQHF. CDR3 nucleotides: TGTGCCAGCTCACCAGAGATTTTAGGTAGCAATCAGCCCCAGCATTTT.